The 15 T cell receptor beta chains below all came from one sample that was sequenced in a study of regulatory T cells in long-lasting Graves disease. Time point reported: persistent/refractory GD, antithyroid drugs over 5 years with positive TRAb. The TCR library was prepared using RNA isolated from PBMCs. In building TCR beta libraries, iRepertoire HTBI primers were used together with Arm-PCR of CDR3 regions. TCRdb reanalysed the multiplex PCR reads using MiXCR and keeps one entry per CDR3 protein. The sample lists 400,000 to 450,000 distinct CDR3 sequences, around 22% seen once, with roughly 30% in the top ten. Source: peripheral blood mononuclear cells (PBMCs), taken when the disease was refractory, from a patient treated with antithyroid drugs. The receptor set was obtained from a female donor with Graves disease.

This clonotype has ten or more counts. The V and J genes are TRBV28 and TRBJ1-4, with 8 bases fitting TRBD1. With V trimmed by 7 bases and J by 5 bases, 9 bases remained unmatched. This CDR3 is 15 amino acids long. CDR1 is MDHEN, CDR2 SYDVKM, per germline. The CDR3 nucleotides are TGTGCCAGCACCATATTGACAGGGGTGAATGAAAAACTGTTTTTT. This sequence encodes CASTILTGVNEKLFF.

Only a few counts were recorded for this clonotype. The V and J genes are TRBV19 and TRBJ2-2; 9 bases match TRBD1. From germline, CDR1 is LNHDA and CDR2 SQIVND (reference sequence). The CDR3 loop spans 15 amino acids. Unmatched junction bases numbered 4, after V lost 5 bases and J lost 3 bases. The CDR3 coding sequence is TGTGCCAGTAGTCCCCGACAGGGGGACACCGGGGAGCTGTTTTTT. This sequence encodes CASSPRQGDTGELFF. Full variable domain (missing parts from reference TRBV19 and TRBJ2-2): DGGITQSPKYLFRKEGQNVTLSCEQNLNHDAMYWYRQDPGQGLRLIYYSQIVNDFQKGDIAEGYSVSREKKESFPLTVTSAQKNPTAFYLCASSPRQGDTGELFFGEGSRLTVL.

The chain joins TRBV5-1 to TRBJ2-1, with 10 bases lining up with TRBD2. Germline CDR1 is SGHRS and CDR2 is YFSETQ. The CDR3 is 15 amino acids. The trim removed 5 bases at V and 7 bases at J, leaving 9 bases unmatched. Here the CDR3 reads CASRERLAGVNEQFF. CDR3 DNA: TGCGCCAGCAGGGAGAGGCTAGCGGGAGTAAATGAGCAGTTCTTC.

This clonotype appeared many times. A junction end diverges from the germline sequence, so it may reflect a read error. The chain joins TRBV10-2 to TRBJ2-7; possible D gene TRBD1, 6 bases. The CDR3 sequence is 13 residues long. CDR1 and CDR2 (germline): WSHSY, SAAADI. This CDR3 reads CASSETGIYEQYF. In DNA form, the CDR3 reads TGTGCCAGCAGTGAAACAGGGATTTACGAGCAGTACTTC.

This clonotype was counted a few times. The rearrangement joins TRBV2 to TRBJ2-1, with D unresolved. In germline, CDR1 is SNHLY, CDR2 FYNNEI. V shed 10 bases and J shed 3 bases, with 7 bases lying between them. The CDR3 totals 11 residues. The DNA for the CDR3 is TGTGCCACTCGACTCTACAATGAGCAGTTCTTC. Translation gives CATRLYNEQFF.

This clonotype was counted many times. V gene TRBV5-1 combines with J gene TRBJ2-7; 10 bases agree with TRBD1. Germline assignment: CDR1 SGHRS and CDR2 YFSETQ. V trimming: 5 bases; J trimming: 3 bases; junction bases outside the gene matches: 8. The CDR3 loop spans 15 amino acids. The CDR3 DNA reads as TGCGCCAGCAGATCATCCGGGACAGGGGTCTACGAGCAGTACTTC. It is translated as CASRSSGTGVYEQYF.

This clonotype showed up many times. The V call is TRBV6-1, the J call TRBJ1-2, with no clear D. The length of the CDR3 is 13 residues. Germline V gene data show CDR1 as MNHNS and CDR2 as SASEGT. Between the trimmed V and J ends, which lost 5 bases and 6 bases, there was a span of 13 bases. The CDR3 nucleotides read TGTGCCAGCAGTACATCTAGATTGGATGGCTACACCTTC. Translating gives CASSTSRLDGYTF.

The chain employs TRBV5-1 and TRBJ2-2, with 7 bases matching TRBD1. V lost 4 bases, J lost 7 bases, and 7 bases stayed unmatched. The germline gives CDR1 SGHRS, CDR2 YFSETQ. The length of the CDR3 is 14 residues. CDR3: CASSADRVGGELFF. Here the CDR3 DNA reads TGCGCCAGCAGCGCCGACAGGGTTGGCGGGGAGCTGTTTTTT.

This clonotype was observed a handful of times. The rearrangement links TRBV20-1 to TRBJ2-4, with unresolved D. The V and J ends lost 6 bases and 5 bases respectively, with 17 bases between them. This CDR3 spans 14 amino acids. CDR1 DFQATT and CDR2 SNEGSKA come from the germline V gene (reference sequence). The CDR3: CSASPPLLENIQYF. As DNA, the CDR3 is TGCAGTGCCTCTCCCCCCCTGTTAGAAAACATTCAGTACTTC.

The chain combines TRBV20-1 with TRBJ2-2; a weak D match, TRBD2 (6 bases). Trimming cost V 1 base and J 7 bases, with 16 bases left between them. The CDR3 length is 15 residues. Per germline, CDR1 DFQATT and CDR2 SNEGSKA (reference sequence). The CDR3 is CSARVRGSTYGELFF. CDR3 sequence (DNA): TGCAGTGCTAGAGTGCGGGGAAGCACGTACGGGGAGCTGTTTTTT.

CDR3 nucleotide sequence: TGTGCCAGCAGCCAAGGCGGAAACAACTACGAGCAGTACTTC. The encoded protein is CASSQGGNNYEQYF. This sequence joins TRBV4-2 and TRBJ2-7; D call uncertain. Germline-derived CDR1 and CDR2 are LGHNA and YNFKEQ. V was clipped by 1 base and J by 3 bases, with 10 bases between them. This CDR3 spans 14 amino acids.

Only a few counts were recorded for this clonotype. This could be a read error, since a much larger clone is one nucleotide away. The gene calls are TRBV2 and TRBJ2-5, with 9 bases identical to TRBD2. Germline values: CDR1 SNHLY, CDR2 FYNNEI. J gave up 3 bases and V 5 bases, and 16 bases lay outside the gene matches. The CDR3 runs to 18 residues. CDR3 sequence reads: CASSRTPGLAAVKETQYF. The CDR3 coding sequence is TGTGCCAGCAGTCGAACACCGGGACTAGCAGCAGTAAAAGAGACCCAGTACTTC.

This chain joins TRBV5-1 and TRBJ2-7, with D possibly TRBD2 on 5 matching bases. The CDR3 runs 17 residues. Germline-derived CDR1 and CDR2 are SGHRS and YFSETQ. V was clipped by 4 bases and J by 2 bases, with 22 bases between them. This CDR3 is CASSPETIARRAYEQYF. In DNA, the CDR3 is TGCGCCAGCAGCCCGGAAACCATAGCGCGACGGGCCTACGAGCAGTACTTC.

Only a few counts were recorded for this clonotype. This rearrangement joins TRBV19 to TRBJ2-7; unclear D gene. V lost 7 bases and J 2 bases, leaving 15 bases between the germline ends. Germline V gene sequence: CDR1 LNHDA, CDR2 SQIVND (reference sequence). The length of the CDR3 is 14 residues. The CDR3 protein is CASIRAGSAYEQYF. The CDR3 coding sequence is TGTGCCAGTATTCGGGCAGGTAGTGCCTACGAGCAGTACTTC. Based on the CDR3 plus reference TRBV19 and TRBJ2-7, the full variable domain is DGGITQSPKYLFRKEGQNVTLSCEQNLNHDAMYWYRQDPGQGLRLIYYSQIVNDFQKGDIAEGYSVSREKKESFPLTVTSAQKNPTAFYLCASIRAGSAYEQYFGPGTRLTVT.

This clonotype has at least ten counts. This chain connects TRBV12-3 or TRBV12-4 to TRBJ1-2; D is uncertain. CDR3 length equals 12 residues. V dropped 1 base and J dropped 5 bases, with 5 bases sitting between them. CDR3 sequence: CASSLGAYGYTF. The DNA for the CDR3 is TGTGCCAGCAGTTTAGGGGCATATGGCTACACCTTC.